Listed here is a single TCR beta chain. The clone's antigen remains unknown. One base away there is no much larger clone; base qualities are not given. TCRbeta CDR3 regions were amplified from genomic DNA by means of the immunoSEQ Assay, a bias-controlled multiplex PCR. Regarding the original processing steps: Nucleated cell counts per sample were estimated from amplification of reference gene primers within the assay. To quantify the absolute abundance of each unique TCRbeta CDR3 rearrangement, sequence reads were collapsed and filtered. Productive Simpson clonality was computed per sample as the square root of Simpson's diversity index over productive rearrangements. Entries here come from immuneACCESS through TCRdb and include only in-frame sequences with V and J called. Some clones fail to appear in such tables; in the studies checked, an unresolved V gene covers under half of the shortfall, and the cause of the remainder is unknown. V and J calls and clone size follow that table, whereas D and trimming were derived from the DNA. A total of about 350,000 clones appear in this sample, about 88% of them only once. Jointly, the top ten make up 0.9% to 1.2% of the sample.

This specimen comes from a study of blood T cell repertoires in COVID-19 (dated by TCRdb to the early 2020s). In terms of the full investigation: Samples from collaborators originated in the United States, Italy and Spain and spanned both the acute and convalescent phases of COVID-19. The material from the prospective study consisted of cDNA or gDNA derived from T cells, B-cell-depleted T cells, or PBMCs. Subjects who had been exposed to COVID-19, were actively infected with it, or had recovered from it provided the deeply sampled blood TCRbeta repertoires that made up the dataset. The repertoires were released in a freely available public database intended as a resource for research on the immune response to SARS-CoV-2. Samples came from the ongoing ImmuneRACE study (first 160 participants) plus 1,254 subjects from 6 global collaborators. A de-identified subject ID, COVID-19 status, age in years and sex were almost always included in the sample metadata. Where HLA class I and class II types were available, the types were taken from metadata supplied by the sample provider, not from assay-based typing. Summary of the overall study and its limitations: Clinical and demographic metadata were provided uncurated, with the amount varying by source and participant.

In the prospective study, participants were 18 to 89 years old, resided in fewer than 25 geographic areas of the United States, and were enrolled through a virtual design. In the prospective study, cohorts were assigned on the basis of participant-reported clinical history obtained from a screening survey and a study questionnaire. Recovered participants in ImmuneRACE Cohort 3 were defined by two consecutive negative NP/OP PCR tests, clearance by a healthcare professional, or resolution of symptoms. Mobile phlebotomists in the prospective study collected whole blood, serum and a nasopharyngeal or oropharyngeal swab from every participant. Additional blood draws and questionnaires over an approximately two-month period could optionally be provided by prospective study participants. Before DNA extraction, prospective study blood samples were shipped either frozen or at room temperature. V loses 4 bases of germline sequence and J loses 5 bases, and the interval between the two ends is 8 bases. The CDR3 sequence holds 12 residues, the cysteine and phenylalanine included. Left in the record is the CDR3 DNA by itself, 36 bases read in frame from the first base. The germline V gene yields SNHLY for CDR1 and FYNNEI for CDR2.

This clonotype was sampled from a woman aged 25 to 39 who had recovered from COVID-19. The sequencing sample was made of PBMCs or T cells enriched from blood (not recorded which). Rearrangement joined TRBV2 to TRBJ1-1; no D gene call is confident. The nucleotide sequence reads as follows: TGTGCCAGCAGTGTTGTTAGTACTGAAGCTTTCTTT. This encodes CASSVVSTEAFF. Beyond the CDR3, the reference TRBV2 and TRBJ1-1 genes provide the residues; the full variable domain reads: EPEVTQTPSHQVTQMGQEVILRCVPISNHLYFYWYRQILGQKVEFLVSFYNNEISEKSEIFDDQFSVERPDGSNFTLKIRSTKLEDSAMYFCASSVVSTEAFFGQGTRLTVV.